Listed here are 32 T cell receptor beta chains from one sample, sequenced in a study of blood T cell repertoires in COVID-19. Repertoires were generated with immunoSEQ multiplex PCR, while TCRdb's copy carries only in-frame clones and drops some. This sample has approximately 180,000 clones, with around four fifths found just once. What was sequenced was PBMCs or T cells enriched from blood (not recorded which). The receptors originated from a woman in her 50s who had recovered from COVID-19.

The chain carries TRBV19 and TRBJ1-1, with D unclear. The CDR3 loop spans 12 amino acids. The V and J ends lost 3 bases and 1 base respectively, with 3 bases between them. Germline values: CDR1 LNHDA, CDR2 SQIVND (reference sequence). CDR3 in amino acids: CASSIRNTEAFF. The CDR3 DNA follows: TGTGCCAGTAGTATTAGGAACACTGAAGCTTTCTTT.

This chain joins TRBV7-2 and TRBJ1-3; a possible D gene is TRBD1 (5 bases). CDR3 length equals 15 residues. V gave up 0 bases and J gave up 2 bases, with 8 bases separating them. Germline V CDR1 and CDR2: SGHTA, FQGNSA. The CDR3 nucleotides read TGTGCCAGCAGCTTAGCGGGGGGAGCTGGAAACACCATATATTTT. Protein product: CASSLAGGAGNTIYF.

The V and J genes are TRBV28 and TRBJ2-7; D not certain. Germline CDR1 is MDHEN and CDR2 is SYDVKM. The CDR3 has 14 amino acids. V was clipped by 3 bases and J by 2 bases, with 11 bases between them. In DNA, the CDR3 is TGTGCCAGCAGTTTGTTCGGGTCTCCCTACGAGCAGTACTTC. Translating gives CASSLFGSPYEQYF.

The chain carries TRBV12-3 or TRBV12-4 and TRBJ1-1; 11 bases line up with TRBD1. The CDR3 is 13 amino acids. V was pared by 5 bases and J by 11 bases, with 7 bases of the junction left unmatched. CDR3 sequence reads: CASSQDRGLVAFF. CDR3 in DNA: TGTGCCAGCAGTCAGGACAGGGGGCTTGTGGCTTTCTTT.

The chain employs TRBV15 and TRBJ1-2; no clear D gene. There are 14 residues in the CDR3. V lost 1 base, J lost 7 bases, and 13 bases lay in between. Looked up from germline, CDR1 is LNHNV and CDR2 is YYDKDF (reference sequence). The CDR3 DNA follows: TGTGCCACCAGCAGAGGCCCAGGCCCGGCTGGCTACACCTTC. Its translation is CATSRGPGPAGYTF.

This clone was observed a handful of times. The rearrangement links TRBV6-5 to TRBJ1-1, with 8 bases aligning to TRBD1. The V segment lost 1 base and the J segment 3 bases; nucleotides outside the gene matches: 4. This CDR3 is built from 15 residues. Germline loops: CDR1 MNHEY, CDR2 SVGAGI. The CDR3 DNA is TGTGCCAGCAGTTACTTAGGACAGGGTGACACTGAAGCTTTCTTT. It codes for CASSYLGQGDTEAFF.

The chain joins TRBV5-8 to TRBJ1-1; D gene uncertain. The CDR3 extends over 14 amino acids. The V gene's germline CDR1 is SGHTS and CDR2 YDEGEE. With 2 bases removed from V and 6 bases from J, the gap between germline ends came to 14 bases. The CDR3: CASSFGLIQAEAFF. CDR3 bases: TGTGCCAGCAGCTTCGGACTCATCCAGGCTGAAGCTTTCTTT.

This clone was seen only a few times. The chain employs TRBV18 and TRBJ1-5; possible D gene TRBD1, 6 bases. V lost 5 bases and J lost 4, with 18 bases in between. Per germline, CDR1 KGHSH and CDR2 LQKENI. CDR3 length equals 16 residues. CDR3 nucleotide sequence: TGTGCCAGCTCAGAACCGCTGGACAGCCTGAATCAGCCCCAGCATTTT. It codes for CASSEPLDSLNQPQHF.

The chain combines TRBV7-3 with TRBJ2-3; weak D call: TRBD2 (7 bases). This CDR3 is 15 amino acids long. Germline V gene data show CDR1 as SGHTA and CDR2 as FQGTGA. Trimming removed 4 bases at V and 5 bases at J, with 16 bases between. CDR3 bases: TGTGCCAGCAGCTCCCCGGCGGGGGCCGGAGATACGCAGTATTTT. It yields the protein CASSSPAGAGDTQYF.

V and J are TRBV7-2 and TRBJ2-5; tentative D call: TRBD2 (5 bases). The V gene lost 5 bases and the J gene lost 3 bases, with 10 bases spanning the gap. The CDR3 has 13 amino acids. Germline V gene data show CDR1 as SGHTA and CDR2 as FQGNSA. CDR3 sequence (DNA): TGTGCCAGCAGCCCCAGCGGAGAAGAGACCCAGTACTTC. Its protein product is CASSPSGEETQYF.

This clone came up a few times. The V call is TRBV7-9, the J call TRBJ2-3, with 11 bases matching TRBD2. After removal of 5 bases from V and 5 bases from J, the junction contained 9 bases not matched to a gene. CDR1 and CDR2 from the germline V gene are SEHNR and FQNEAQ (reference sequence). The CDR3 is 16 amino acids. CDR3 in amino acids: CASSRLGLAGQDTQYF. The CDR3 coding sequence is TGTGCCAGCAGCCGGCTTGGACTAGCGGGCCAAGATACGCAGTATTTT.

The chain is built from TRBV6-5 and TRBJ2-3; D gene uncertain. This CDR3 is built from 11 residues. Germline-derived CDR1 and CDR2 are MNHEY and SVGAGI. V was clipped by 8 bases and J by 5 bases, with 8 bases between them. The CDR3 is CASRYRDTQYF. The DNA of the CDR3 is TGTGCCAGCCGCTACAGAGATACGCAGTATTTT.

V gene TRBV5-1 combines with J gene TRBJ2-2; tentatively, D is TRBD1 (6 bases). Germline loops: CDR1 SGHRS, CDR2 YFSETQ. This CDR3 is built from 16 residues. Trimming left V 1 base short and J 4 bases short, with 14 bases between. CDR3: CASSLTAGVVTGELFF. In nucleotides, the CDR3 is TGCGCCAGCAGCTTGACGGCAGGGGTGGTCACCGGGGAGCTGTTTTTT.

The chain carries TRBV12-3 or TRBV12-4 and TRBJ1-6; no definite D call. The CDR3 is made up of 12 amino acids. Trimming took 5 bases from V and 7 from J, leaving 6 bases between them. The DNA of the CDR3 is TGTGCCAGCAGTCATGAGAATTCACCCCTCCACTTT. Protein sequence: CASSHENSPLHF.

This chain joins TRBV18 and TRBJ2-5, with TRBD2 as a possible D gene (5 bases). Germline CDR1 reads KGHSH; CDR2 reads LQKENI. The CDR3 spans 15 residues. V shed 1 base and J shed 3 bases, with 12 bases lying between them. In DNA, the CDR3 is TGTGCCAGCTCACCACTTAATTCAGCGGAAGAGACCCAGTACTTC. It translates to CASSPLNSAEETQYF.

There are a few counts of this clone. CDR3 sequence: CASSLRGSGYGYTF. Here the CDR3 DNA reads TGTGCCAGCAGCCTCAGGGGGTCCGGTTATGGCTACACCTTC. The chain employs TRBV5-4 and TRBJ1-2, with 7 bases aligning to TRBD1. The CDR3 sequence is 14 residues long. V was clipped by 4 bases and J by 5 bases; unmatched bases: 8. From germline, CDR1 is SGHNT and CDR2 YYREEE (reference sequence).

The rearrangement joins TRBV11-3 to TRBJ2-3; 7 bases fit TRBD2. Per germline, CDR1 SGHNT and CDR2 YENEEA. Trimming took 8 bases from V and 2 from J; bases not matched to a gene: 1. The length of the CDR3 is 12 residues. CDR3 nucleotide sequence: TGTGCCAGCGCGGGAGTCACAGATACGCAGTATTTT. This encodes CASAGVTDTQYF.

The chain employs TRBV19 and TRBJ2-1; 8 nucleotides line up with TRBD2. CDR1 and CDR2 from the germline V gene are LNHDA and SQIVND (reference sequence). CDR3 length: 14 amino acids. V trimming: 7 bases; J trimming: 5 bases; junction bases outside the gene matches: 7. CDR3 nucleotides: TGTGCCAGTAAAAGCGGGAGTGAGAACAATGAGCAGTTCTTC. It encodes CASKSGSENNEQFF. The variable domain in full, with the rest retrieved from reference TRBV19 and TRBJ2-1, is DGGITQSPKYLFRKEGQNVTLSCEQNLNHDAMYWYRQDPGQGLRLIYYSQIVNDFQKGDIAEGYSVSREKKESFPLTVTSAQKNPTAFYLCASKSGSENNEQFFGPGTRLTVL.

The chain recombines TRBV10-3 with TRBJ1-1, with D uncertain. The CDR3 is made up of 14 amino acids. Germline-derived CDR1 and CDR2 are ENHRY and SYGVKD. V lost 4 bases and J lost 5, with 14 bases in between. CDR3 sequence (DNA): TGTGCCATCAGTGTCTCTGGGGAGGCGACTGAAGCTTTCTTT. Its protein product is CAISVSGEATEAFF.

This chain links TRBV6-2 or TRBV6-3 with TRBJ2-3; D is undetermined. Germline V lookup: CDR1 MNHEY, CDR2 SVGEGT. Trimming stripped 2 bases from V and 0 bases from J, with 6 bases between. The CDR3 runs to 14 residues. The CDR3 loop is CASSYHGSTDTQYF. CDR3 DNA: TGTGCCAGCAGTTACCACGGGAGCACAGATACGCAGTATTTT.

The chain is built from TRBV21-1 and TRBJ2-7; the D segment call TRBD1 is taken from the table without a DNA check. TRBV21-1 is annotated as a pseudogene. The CDR3 is 14 residues long. CDR3 in amino acids: CASSKANSHYEQYF. DNA of the CDR3: TGTGCCAGCAGCAAAGCTAACAGTCACTACGAGCAGTACTTC.

The V and J genes are TRBV29-1 and TRBJ2-6; maybe TRBD1 (5 bases). The CDR3 contains 17 residues. The germline CDR1 and CDR2 sequences are SQVTM and ANQGSEA. V lost 5 bases to trimming and J lost 0 bases, with 17 bases between them. The CDR3 DNA reads as TGCAGCGTTTACGGAATTCCAGGGATCTCTGGGGCCAACGTCCTGACTTTC. It codes for CSVYGIPGISGANVLTF.

The CDR3 spells CASSIGTALNTEAFF. The CDR3 nucleotides are TGTGCCAGTAGTATCGGGACAGCCCTTAACACTGAAGCTTTCTTT. V is TRBV19 and J is TRBJ1-1; TRBD1 aligns across 7 bases. There are 15 residues in the CDR3. V dropped 3 bases and J dropped 2; count of bases not matched to a gene: 6. CDR1 is LNHDA and CDR2 is SQIVND in the germline V gene (reference sequence).

The V call is TRBV11-3, the J call TRBJ2-7, with 9 bases matching TRBD1. Trimming at V came to 3 bases and at J to 6 bases, leaving 3 bases not matched to a gene. The CDR3 contains 13 residues. In germline, CDR1 is SGHNT, CDR2 YENEEA. CDR3 in DNA: TGTGCCAGCAGCTTGGGACAGGGAGGCGAGCAGTACTTC. Amino acids: CASSLGQGGEQYF.

This sequence joins TRBV18 and TRBJ1-1; 8 bases match TRBD1. Trimming removed 2 bases from V and 0 bases from J; junction bases left unmatched: 8. The length of the CDR3 is 17 residues. Germline V gene data show CDR1 as KGHSH and CDR2 as LQKENI. The CDR3, as DNA: TGTGCCAGCTCACCAAACCAGGGGGCAGGGGTGAACACTGAAGCTTTCTTT. Its translation is CASSPNQGAGVNTEAFF. Drawing the rest from reference TRBV18 and TRBJ1-1, the complete variable domain is NAGVMQNPRHLVRRRGQEARLRCSPMKGHSHVYWYRQLPEEGLKFMVYLQKENIIDESGMPKERFSAEFPKEGPSILRIQQVVRGDSAAYFCASSPNQGAGVNTEAFFGQGTRLTVV.

The chain employs TRBV7-9 and TRBJ2-1, with D possibly matching TRBD1 (6 bases). CDR1 and CDR2 (germline): SEHNR, FQNEAQ (reference sequence). V was clipped by 7 bases and J by 5 bases, with 15 bases between them. The CDR3 has 14 residues. CDR3 in DNA: TGTGCCAGCAAGGGCCAGGGGCAGAACAATGAGCAGTTCTTC. Protein sequence: CASKGQGQNNEQFF.

This chain joins TRBV4-1 and TRBJ1-6; maybe TRBD1 (5 bases). Germline CDR1 and CDR2: MGHRA and YSYEKL. The length of the CDR3 is 14 residues. The V and J ends lost 0 bases and 10 bases respectively, with 10 bases between them. CDR3 in DNA: TGCGCCAGCAGCCAAGAGGGACGGGGGTCACCCCTCCACTTT. This codes for CASSQEGRGSPLHF.

This sequence joins TRBV12-3 or TRBV12-4 and TRBJ1-4; possibly TRBD1 for D (6 bases). V dropped 8 bases and J dropped 8 bases, with 12 bases sitting between them. The CDR3 runs to 12 residues. Written as DNA, the CDR3 is TGTGCCAGCTTTGGGGGGGGCGAAAAACTGTTTTTT. Its translation is CASFGGGEKLFF.

The chain combines TRBV6-2 or TRBV6-3 with TRBJ2-4, with D hard to call. Germline assignment: CDR1 MNHEY and CDR2 SVGEGT. V was clipped by 4 bases and J by 0 bases, with 19 bases between them. The CDR3 length is 18 residues. CDR3 sequence reads: CASSSFDSTSLAKNIQYF. DNA for the CDR3: TGTGCCAGCAGTTCCTTCGACTCGACGTCACTAGCCAAAAACATTCAGTACTTC.

This rearrangement joins TRBV2 to TRBJ1-1, with unresolved D. This CDR3 region has 14 residues. Germline-derived CDR1 and CDR2 are SNHLY and FYNNEI. Between the trimmed V and J ends, which lost 9 bases and 1 base, there was a span of 15 bases. The CDR3: CASQDGRRNTEAFF. For the CDR3, the DNA is TGTGCCAGTCAGGACGGGAGACGGAACACTGAAGCTTTCTTT.

The V call is TRBV30, the J call TRBJ1-2; D gene uncertain. V was cut by 2 bases and J by 7 bases, with 8 bases left in between. This CDR3 is built from 11 residues. CDR1 and CDR2 from the germline V gene are GTSNPN and SVGIG (reference sequence). The CDR3 region is CAWSPVLGYTF. The CDR3 nucleotides read TGTGCCTGGAGTCCCGTCCTTGGCTACACCTTC. The whole variable domain, filled in from reference TRBV30 and TRBJ1-2, reads SQTIHQWPATLVQPVGSPLSLECTVEGTSNPNLYWYRQAAGRGLQLLFYSVGIGQISSEVPQNLSASRPQDRQFILSSKKLLLSDSGFYLCAWSPVLGYTFGSGTRLTVV.

The chain joins TRBV19 to TRBJ1-5, with D possibly being TRBD1 (5 bases). CDR1 and CDR2 from the germline V gene are LNHDA and SQIVND (reference sequence). CDR3 size: 15 residues. The V end was cut by 5 bases, the J end by 6 bases, with 17 bases between. The chain's CDR3 is CASSAPGGAFQPQHF. As DNA, the CDR3 is TGTGCCAGTAGTGCCCCTGGTGGGGCCTTTCAGCCCCAGCATTTT.